This TCR beta chain was obtained from a study of T cells in Graves' hyperthyroidism and ophthalmopathy. On the study more broadly: Blood from the periphery was taken at initial diagnosis, before any treatment.

The CDR3 contains 14 residues. CDR1 and CDR2 from the germline V gene are DFQATT and SNEGSKA (reference sequence). Germline trimming cut 6 bases from V and 7 bases from J; bases unmatched to any gene: 12. General observations from the study: Most clonotypes that expanded in the thyroid above 0.001 also showed up in blood.

Amplification targeted TCR beta CDR3 regions from RNA transcripts. The HTBI set primed first-round TCR CDR3 RT-PCR. TCRdb reanalysed the multiplex PCR reads using MiXCR and keeps one entry per CDR3 protein. The sample lists about 600,000 distinct CDR3 sequences, 16% occurring once. This clonotype was observed many times. Antigen: not known. Subjects with ophthalmopathy showed a Clinical Activity Score no lower than 3, a NOSPECS grade no lower than 4, and a duration shorter than 3 months. From 9 to 10 ml of fresh peripheral blood, PBMCs were isolated. Specimen: blood. This chain uses TRBV20-1 with TRBJ1-2; 9 bases are shared with TRBD1. This TCR derives from a woman in her 40s with Graves' ophthalmopathy. CDR3 nucleotides: TGCAGTGCACAGGACAGGGGAAGAGGTTCTGGCTACACCTTC. Protein: CSAQDRGRGSGYTF.